This TCR beta chain was sequenced in a study of T-cell reconstitution after alpha-beta-depleted transplantation in children. In this sample, this clonotype turned up a few times. V lost 7 bases, J lost 7 bases, and 4 bases stayed unmatched. The CDR3 covers 15 residues. Unique molecular identifiers were used in preparing the TCRbeta library. TCRdb re-analysed the PCR reads in MiXCR, keeping a single row per CDR3 protein. This table has about 420,000 distinct CDR3 sequences, approximately 11% appearing once. The rearrangement joins TRBV12-3 or TRBV12-4 to TRBJ2-1; 16 bases match TRBD2. This specimen was PBMCs from the stem cell graft donor, taken from the stem cell graft. The TCR was taken from a human donor who donated a stem cell graft to a child with acute myeloid leukemia. The CDR3 loop reads CASTVGLAGGNEQFF. The CDR3, as DNA: TGTGCCAGCACCGTGGGACTAGCGGGAGGGAATGAGCAGTTCTTC.